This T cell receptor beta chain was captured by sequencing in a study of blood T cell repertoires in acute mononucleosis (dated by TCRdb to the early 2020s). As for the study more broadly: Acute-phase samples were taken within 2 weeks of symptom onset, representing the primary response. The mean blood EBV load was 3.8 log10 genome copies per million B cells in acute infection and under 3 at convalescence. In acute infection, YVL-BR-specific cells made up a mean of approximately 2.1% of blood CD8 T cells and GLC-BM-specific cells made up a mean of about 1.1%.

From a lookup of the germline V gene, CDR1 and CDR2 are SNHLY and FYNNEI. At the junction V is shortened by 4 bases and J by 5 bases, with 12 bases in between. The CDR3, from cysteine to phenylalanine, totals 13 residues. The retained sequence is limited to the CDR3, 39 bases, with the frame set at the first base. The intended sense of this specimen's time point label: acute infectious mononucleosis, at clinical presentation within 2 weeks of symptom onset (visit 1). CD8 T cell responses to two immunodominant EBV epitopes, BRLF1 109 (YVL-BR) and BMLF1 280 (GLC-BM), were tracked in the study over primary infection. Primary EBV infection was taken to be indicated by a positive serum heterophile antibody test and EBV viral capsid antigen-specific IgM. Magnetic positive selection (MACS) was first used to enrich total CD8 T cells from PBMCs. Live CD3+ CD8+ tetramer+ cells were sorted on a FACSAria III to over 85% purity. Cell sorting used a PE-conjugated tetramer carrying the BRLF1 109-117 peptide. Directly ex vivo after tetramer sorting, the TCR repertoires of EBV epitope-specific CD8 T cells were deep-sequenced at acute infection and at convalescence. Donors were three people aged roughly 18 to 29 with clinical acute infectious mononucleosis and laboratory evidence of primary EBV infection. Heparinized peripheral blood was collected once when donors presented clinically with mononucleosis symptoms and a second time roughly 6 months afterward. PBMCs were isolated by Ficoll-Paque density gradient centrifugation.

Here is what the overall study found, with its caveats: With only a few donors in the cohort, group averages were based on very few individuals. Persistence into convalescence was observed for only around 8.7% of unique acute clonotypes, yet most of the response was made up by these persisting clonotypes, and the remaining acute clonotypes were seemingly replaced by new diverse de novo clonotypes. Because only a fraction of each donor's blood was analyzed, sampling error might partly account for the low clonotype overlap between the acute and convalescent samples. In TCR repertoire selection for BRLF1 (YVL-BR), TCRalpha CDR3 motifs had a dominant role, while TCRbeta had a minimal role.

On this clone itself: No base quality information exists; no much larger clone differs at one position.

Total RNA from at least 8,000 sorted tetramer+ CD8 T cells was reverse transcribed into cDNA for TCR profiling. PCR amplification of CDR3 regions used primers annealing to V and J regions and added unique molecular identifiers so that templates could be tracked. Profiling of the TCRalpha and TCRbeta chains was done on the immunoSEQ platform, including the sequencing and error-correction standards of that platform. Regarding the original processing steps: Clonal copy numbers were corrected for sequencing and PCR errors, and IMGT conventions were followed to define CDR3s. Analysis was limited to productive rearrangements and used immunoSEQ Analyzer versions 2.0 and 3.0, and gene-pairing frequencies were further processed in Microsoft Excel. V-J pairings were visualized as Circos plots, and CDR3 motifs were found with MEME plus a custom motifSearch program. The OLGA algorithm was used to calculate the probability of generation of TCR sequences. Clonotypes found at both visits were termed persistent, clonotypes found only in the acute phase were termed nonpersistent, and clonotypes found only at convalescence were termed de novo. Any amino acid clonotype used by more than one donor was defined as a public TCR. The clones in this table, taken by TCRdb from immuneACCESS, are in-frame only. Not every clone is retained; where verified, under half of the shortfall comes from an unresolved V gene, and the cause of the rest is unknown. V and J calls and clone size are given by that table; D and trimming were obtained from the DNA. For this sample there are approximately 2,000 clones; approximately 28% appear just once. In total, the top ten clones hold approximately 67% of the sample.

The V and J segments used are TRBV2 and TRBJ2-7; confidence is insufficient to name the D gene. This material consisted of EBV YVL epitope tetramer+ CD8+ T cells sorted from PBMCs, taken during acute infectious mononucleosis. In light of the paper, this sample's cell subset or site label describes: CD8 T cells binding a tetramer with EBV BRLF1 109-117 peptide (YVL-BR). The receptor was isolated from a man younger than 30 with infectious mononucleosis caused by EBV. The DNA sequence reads TGTGCCAGCAGTGGCCCGGGTTGGGACGAGCAGTACTTC. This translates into CASSGPGWDEQYF.